The rows below give T cell receptor beta chains drawn from one sample of a study of molecular identifiers for immune sequencing clone quantification. TCRdb fed the PCR reads into MiXCR, producing one record per CDR3 protein. The top ten clones hold just over 0.75% of a sample with approximately 550,000 distinct CDR3 sequences, roughly 25% of them seen once. Sequencing input: naive CD8+ T cells from blood, with Jurkat cell RNA spiked in. These receptors were taken from a human donor in good health. Some libraries in this study had Jurkat cell RNA spiked in. Each CDR3 is given with its conserved first and last residue. A D gene is named only where the DNA matches it firmly. Rows give clone size only sometimes, using once, few, many, or a class for an expanded clone.

>TRBJ2-2|TRBD1|TRBV4-1|14|NA
TGCGCCACCAAGAGAGGGGGCGACACCGGGGAGCTGCTTTTC
CATKRGGDTGELLF
>TRBJ2-3|TRBD2|TRBV11-2|16|NA
TGTGCCAGCAGTCCTGCCCCCGCGGGAGCAGGAGATACGCAGTATTTT
CASSPAPAGAGDTQYF
>TRBJ2-3|NA|TRBV20-1|14|many
TGCAGTGCTAGAGGGAGTCGAGGCACAGATACGCAGTATTTT
CSARGSRGTDTQYF
>TRBJ2-2|TRBD1|TRBV27|15|few
TGTGCCAGCAGAACCGGGACAGGGGTCACCGGGGAGCTGTTTTTT
CASRTGTGVTGELFF
>TRBJ2-7|NA|TRBV27|11|NA
TGTGCCAGCAGGGGAACCTACGAGCAGTACTTC
CASRGTYEQYF
>TRBJ1-1|NA|TRBV6-6|16|NA
TGTGCCAGCATAATCACGCGGAGCCGTACGAACACTGAAGCTTTCTTT
CASIITRSRTNTEAFF
>TRBJ2-5|NA|TRBV20-1|16|NA
TGCAGTGCCCCGGGGGTACCTCTAGGCGCGGCAGAGACCCAGTACTTC
CSAPGVPLGAAETQYF
>TRBJ1-1|NA|TRBV5-1|14|NA
TGCGCCAGCAGCTTGGAGATAGGGAACACTGAAGCTTTCTTT
CASSLEIGNTEAFF
>TRBJ2-7|NA|TRBV6-6|12|NA
TGTGCCAGCAGCCCCAGAATGTACGAGCAGTACTTC
CASSPRMYEQYF
>TRBJ2-2|TRBD1|TRBV2|14|many
TGTGCCACCCGGGACAGGGCGAACACCGGGGAGCTGTTTTTT
CATRDRANTGELFF
>TRBJ2-7|NA|TRBV10-3|14|few
TGTGCCATCAGTGCTCCGGGACACGAGAACGAGCAGTACTTC
CAISAPGHENEQYF
>TRBJ2-1|TRBD2|TRBV6-5|18|NA
TGTGCCAGCAGTCAGCGTGGGACTAGCGGAGGGACGTACAATGAGCAGTTCTTC
CASSQRGTSGGTYNEQFF
>TRBJ1-2|NA|TRBV4-3|14|few
TGCGCCAGCAGCCAAGACCGGGACTATTATGGCTACACCTTC
CASSQDRDYYGYTF
>TRBJ1-5|TRBD1|TRBV2|17|many
TGTGCCAGCAGTAGGACAGGGGAGAGATATAGCAATCAGCCCCAGCATTTT
CASSRTGERYSNQPQHF
>TRBJ2-3|NA|TRBV9|14|NA
TGTGCCAGCAGCGCGGGGGCCGGGGGAGATACGCAGTATTTT
CASSAGAGGDTQYF
>TRBJ2-7|TRBD1|TRBV3-1|14|NA
TGTGCCAGCAGCCCTGGGACAGGGGAAGCCGAGCAGTACTTC
CASSPGTGEAEQYF
>TRBJ2-7|NA|TRBV18|15|NA
TGTGCCAGCTCACCAGGGGACCGCATCTCCTACGAGCAGTACTTC
CASSPGDRISYEQYF
>TRBJ2-3|NA|TRBV29-1|12|many
TGCAGCCAGCGTAGGGGCACAGATACGCAGTATTTT
CSQRRGTDTQYF
>TRBJ1-2|NA|TRBV11-2|15|NA
TGTGCCAGCAGCCATACAGGCAGGGGAAACTATGGCTACACCTTC
CASSHTGRGNYGYTF
>TRBJ2-5|TRBD2|TRBV12-3/TRBV12-4|14|NA
TGTGTCAGCAGTCGGACTAGCGGGGGAGAGACCCAGTACTTC
CVSSRTSGGETQYF
>TRBJ1-2|NA|TRBV12-3/TRBV12-4|10|few
TGTGCCAGCAGCTCCGACCGCTACACCTTC
CASSSDRYTF
>TRBJ1-1|NA|TRBV12-3/TRBV12-4|17|many
TGTGCCAGCAGCTCTTCCCGGGGCCCTAGATTGAACACTGAAGCTTTCTTT
CASSSSRGPRLNTEAFF
>TRBJ2-1|NA|TRBV19|15|few
TGTGCCAGTAGTATTGGCACAAGGGCATCGGGGGAGCAGTTCTTC
CASSIGTRASGEQFF
>TRBJ2-5|TRBD2|TRBV7-8|16|NA
TGTGCCAGCAGACTAGCGGGGGGGCTCTTGGGAGAGACCCAGTACTTC
CASRLAGGLLGETQYF
>TRBJ2-3|NA|TRBV12-3/TRBV12-4|15|NA
TGTGCCAGCAGTTATGCGGTGGCTAGCACAGATACGCAGTATTTT
CASSYAVASTDTQYF
>TRBJ2-7|NA|TRBV7-9|15|few
TGTGCCAGCAGCTTAGCTCAGGGTTTGAGCCGCGAGCAGTACTTC
CASSLAQGLSREQYF
>TRBJ1-1|NA|TRBV16|16|few
TGTGCCAGCAGCCAATTAGACCAAGCCCAAGGTGGGGAAGCTTTCTTT
CASSQLDQAQGGEAFF
>TRBJ2-1|NA|TRBV19|15|NA
TGTGCCAGTAGTATAGCAAATAGGGGATACAATGAGCAGTTCTTC
CASSIANRGYNEQFF
>TRBJ1-4|NA|TRBV7-9|15|NA
TGTGCCAGCAGCTTAGCTGGGCAAGTTAATGAAAAACTGTTTTTT
CASSLAGQVNEKLFF
>TRBJ1-4|NA|TRBV27|15|many
TGTGCCAGCAGTCCCGTCGGGGCTGAGGATGAAAAACTGTTTTTT
CASSPVGAEDEKLFF
>TRBJ2-3|NA|TRBV19|13|few
TGTGCCAGTAGTAGCAGCCGTAGCGATACGCAGTATTTT
CASSSSRSDTQYF
>TRBJ2-5|NA|TRBV14|16|few
TGTGCCAGCAGCCAAGATGCCTCGGACAGACAAGAGACCCAGTACTTC
CASSQDASDRQETQYF
>TRBJ2-5|NA|TRBV7-6|17|NA
TGTGCCAGCAGCTTGGACAGCCCAAGAGGGGTGGAAGAGACCCAGTACTTC
CASSLDSPRGVEETQYF
>TRBJ1-1|NA|TRBV29-1|13|many
TGCAGCGCAACGACAGGCACGGGCCCTGAAGCTTTCTTT
CSATTGTGPEAFF
>TRBJ2-3|NA|TRBV12-3/TRBV12-4|15|NA
TGTGCCAGCATTCAGACTAGTGGGGTCGCAGATACGCAGTATTTT
CASIQTSGVADTQYF
>TRBJ1-2|TRBD1|TRBV5-4|15|NA
TGTGCCAGCAGCTTGGAGACAGGGGGTTGGTATGGCTACACCTTC
CASSLETGGWYGYTF
>TRBJ1-6|TRBD1|TRBV7-9|16|NA
TGTGCCAGCAGCTCCGGGACAGGGGCTAGGGGTTCACCCCTCCACTTT
CASSSGTGARGSPLHF
>TRBJ2-7|NA|TRBV7-9|15|NA
TGTGCCCGCAGCGAACCCGGGACACGTTCCCGGGAGCAGTACTTC
CARSEPGTRSREQYF
>TRBJ2-7|TRBD1|TRBV7-2|14|NA
TGTGCCAGCGGCCTGGGACAGGGGGCGTACGAGCAGTACTTC
CASGLGQGAYEQYF
>TRBJ2-3|NA|TRBV4-1|15|NA
TGCGCCAGCAGCCAACTAATGCTGTCCACAGATACGCAATATTTT
CASSQLMLSTDTQYF
>TRBJ2-1|TRBD2|TRBV14|17|NA
TGTGCCAGCAGCCAGATTAGCGGGAGGCCCTCCTACAATGAGCAGTTCTTC
CASSQISGRPSYNEQFF
>TRBJ2-1|NA|TRBV27|15|NA
TGTGCCAGCAGTTTTGGGGGGGCCCCGTTGGATGAGCAGTTCTTC
CASSFGGAPLDEQFF
>TRBJ2-7|TRBD2|TRBV28|17|NA
TGTGCCAGCAGTTCGCTTTCAAGACTAGCGGAGCACTACGAGCAGTACTTC
CASSSLSRLAEHYEQYF
>TRBJ1-5|NA|TRBV3-1|14|NA
TGTGCCAGCAGCAACCGGGCCGACAATCAGCCCCAGCATTTT
CASSNRADNQPQHF
>TRBJ2-3|NA|TRBV12-3/TRBV12-4|12|NA
TGTGCCAGCAGCCCCGCCCGTGCGCCGCAGTATTTT
CASSPARAPQYF